These 4 T cell receptor beta chains came from one sample sequenced in a study of blood T cell repertoires in COVID-19. Produced via immunoSEQ multiplex PCR; TCRdb's table is partial and in-frame only. The sample has roughly 140,000 clones, 80% to 90% seen once; the top ten hold roughly 4%. The sequenced material came from peripheral blood. These receptors were taken from a woman aged 40-49 years with acute or convalescent COVID-19.

The J gene is TRBJ2-3, the V gene TRBV4-3, with TRBD2 as a possible D gene (6 bases). CDR3 length: 14 residues. Germline lookup yields CDR1 LGHNA and CDR2 YSLEER. V shed 0 bases and J shed 6 bases, with 10 bases lying between them. The DNA for the CDR3 is TGCGCCAGCAGCCAAGATCGGGGGACTGATACGCAGTATTTT. It encodes CASSQDRGTDTQYF.

Here the CDR3 reads CASSSDTENIQYF. The CDR3 region has the DNA TGTGCCAGCTCGTCCGACACAGAAAACATTCAGTACTTC. The genes are TRBV18 and TRBJ2-4; D not resolved. Trimming pared 6 bases from V and 5 bases from J, leaving 11 bases between. CDR3 length: 13 amino acids. Germline V lookup: CDR1 KGHSH, CDR2 LQKENI.

This clone was counted between two and nine times. V is TRBV10-3 and J is TRBJ1-6, with D perhaps matching TRBD1 (5 bases). The CDR3 contains 15 residues. V lost 3 bases, J lost 5 bases, and 11 bases lay in between. Germline V lookup: CDR1 ENHRY, CDR2 SYGVKD. The CDR3 DNA follows: TGTGCCATCAGTGACTCGGCAGGGCATAATTCACCCCTCCACTTT. It encodes CAISDSAGHNSPLHF.

This clone was seen only a few times. Here the CDR3 DNA reads TGTGCCAGTAGTACGACAGGGACGAGCAATCAGCCCCAGCATTTT. This codes for CASSTTGTSNQPQHF. The gene calls are TRBV19 and TRBJ1-5; 7 bases line up with TRBD1. This CDR3 is 15 amino acids long. Looked up from germline, CDR1 is LNHDA and CDR2 is SQIVND (reference sequence). V was clipped by 4 bases and J by 1 base; unmatched bases: 4.